This T cell receptor beta chain was identified during a study of T cell repertoires in ileal Crohn's disease. Looking at the study overall: Surgery for a complication: stricturing in around 60%, penetrating in about 40%. Biopsies of the neoterminal ileum at postoperative colonoscopy form M6 samples.

The ends were cut back, 5 bases at V and 2 bases at J, with 9 bases in the middle. This CDR3 comprises 13 residues. In germline, CDR1 is SGHAT, CDR2 FQNNGV. This clone was counted a single time. Regarding time point: neoterminal ileum biopsy at postoperative endoscopy, about 6 months after surgery. Libraries were prepared by immunoSEQ multiplex PCR; TCRdb keeps only in-frame clonotypes and omits some of them. Here the sample spans some 11,000 clones, roughly 72% being singletons. The V gene is TRBV11-2, the J gene TRBJ1-1; a possible D gene is TRBD1 (5 bases). This receptor was taken from an adult with Crohn's disease. Sequenced material: ileal tissue. The CDR3 DNA reads TGTGCCAGCAGCGGGGCCCTAAACACTGAAGCTTTCTTT. This codes for CASSGALNTEAFF.